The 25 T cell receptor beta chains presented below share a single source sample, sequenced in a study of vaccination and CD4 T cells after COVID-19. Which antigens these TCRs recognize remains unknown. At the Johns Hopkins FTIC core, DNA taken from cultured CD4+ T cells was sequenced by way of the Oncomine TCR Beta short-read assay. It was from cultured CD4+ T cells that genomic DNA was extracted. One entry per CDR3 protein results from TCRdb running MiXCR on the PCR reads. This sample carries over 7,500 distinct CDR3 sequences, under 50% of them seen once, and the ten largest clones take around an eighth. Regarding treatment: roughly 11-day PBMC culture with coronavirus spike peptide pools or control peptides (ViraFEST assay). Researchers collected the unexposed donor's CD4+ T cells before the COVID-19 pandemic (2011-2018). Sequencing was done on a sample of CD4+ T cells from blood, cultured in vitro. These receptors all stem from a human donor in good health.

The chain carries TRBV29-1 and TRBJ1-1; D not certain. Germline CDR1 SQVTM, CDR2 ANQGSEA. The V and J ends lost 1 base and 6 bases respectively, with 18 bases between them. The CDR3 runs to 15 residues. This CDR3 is CSVEGRLTLGSEAFF. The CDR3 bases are TGCAGCGTTGAAGGTCGGCTAACCCTCGGGTCTGAAGCTTTCTTT.

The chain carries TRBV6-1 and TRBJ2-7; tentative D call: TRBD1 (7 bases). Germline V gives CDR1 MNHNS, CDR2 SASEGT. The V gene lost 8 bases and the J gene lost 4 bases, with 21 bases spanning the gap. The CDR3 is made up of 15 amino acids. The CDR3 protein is CASSSGRGVGYEQYF. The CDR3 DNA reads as TGTGCCAGCTCTTCGGGCAGGGGGGTCGGGTACGAGCAGTACTTC.

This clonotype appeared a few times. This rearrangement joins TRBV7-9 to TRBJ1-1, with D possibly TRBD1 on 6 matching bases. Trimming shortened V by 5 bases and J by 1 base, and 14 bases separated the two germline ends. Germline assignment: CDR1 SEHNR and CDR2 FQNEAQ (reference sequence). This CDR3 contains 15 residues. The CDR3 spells CASSTLGQGNTEAFF. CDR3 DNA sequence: TGTGCCAGCAGCACACTGGGACAAGGGAACACTGAAGCTTTCTTT. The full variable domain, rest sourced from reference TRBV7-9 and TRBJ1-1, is DTGVSQNPRHKITKRGQNVTFRCDPISEHNRLYWYRQTLGQGPEFLTYFQNEAQLEKSRLLSDRFSAERPKGSFSTLEIQRTEQGDSAMYLCASSTLGQGNTEAFFGQGTRLTVV.

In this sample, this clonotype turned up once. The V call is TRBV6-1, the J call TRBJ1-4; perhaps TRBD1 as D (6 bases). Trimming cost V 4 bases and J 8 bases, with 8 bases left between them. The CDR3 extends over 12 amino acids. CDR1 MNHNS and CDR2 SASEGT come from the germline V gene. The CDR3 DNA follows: TGTGCCAGCAGTGGGGGGGGCGAAAAACTGTTTTTT. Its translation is CASSGGGEKLFF.

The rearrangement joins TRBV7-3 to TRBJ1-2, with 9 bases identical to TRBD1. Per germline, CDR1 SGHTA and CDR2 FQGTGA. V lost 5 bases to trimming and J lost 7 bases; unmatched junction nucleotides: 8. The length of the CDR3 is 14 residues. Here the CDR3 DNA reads TGTGCCAGCAGCCGGGACAGGGACGGGGGTGGCTACACCTTC. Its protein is CASSRDRDGGGYTF. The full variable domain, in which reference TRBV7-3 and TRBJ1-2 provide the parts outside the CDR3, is GAGVSQTPSNKVTEKGKYVELRCDPISGHTALYWYRQSLGQGPEFLIYFQGTGAADDSGLPNDRFFAVRPEGSVSTLKIQRTERGDSAVYLCASSRDRDGGGYTFGSGTRLTVV.

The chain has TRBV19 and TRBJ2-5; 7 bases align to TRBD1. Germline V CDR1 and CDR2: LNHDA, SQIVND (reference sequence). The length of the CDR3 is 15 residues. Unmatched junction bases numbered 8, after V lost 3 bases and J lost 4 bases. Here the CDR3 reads CASSILGTAIETQYF. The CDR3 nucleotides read TGTGCCAGTAGTATTCTCGGGACAGCAATAGAGACCCAGTACTTC.

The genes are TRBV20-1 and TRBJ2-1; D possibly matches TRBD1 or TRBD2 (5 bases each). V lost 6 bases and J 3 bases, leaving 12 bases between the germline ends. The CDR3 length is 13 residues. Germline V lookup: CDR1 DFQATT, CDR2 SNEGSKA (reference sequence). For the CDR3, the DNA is TGCAGTGCGACCCGGGACCGCTACAATGAGCAGTTCTTC. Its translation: CSATRDRYNEQFF.

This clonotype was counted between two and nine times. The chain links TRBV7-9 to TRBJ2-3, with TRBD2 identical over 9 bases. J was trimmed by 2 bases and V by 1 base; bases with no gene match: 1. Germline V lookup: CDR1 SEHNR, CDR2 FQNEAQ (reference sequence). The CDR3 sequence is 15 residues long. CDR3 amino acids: CASSLGLAVTDTQYF. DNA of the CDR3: TGTGCCAGCAGCTTAGGACTAGCGGTCACAGATACGCAGTATTTT.

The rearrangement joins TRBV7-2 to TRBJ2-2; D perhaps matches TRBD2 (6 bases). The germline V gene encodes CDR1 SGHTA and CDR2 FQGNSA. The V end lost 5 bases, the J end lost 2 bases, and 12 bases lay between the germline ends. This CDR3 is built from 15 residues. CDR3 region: CASSLSGGNTGELFF. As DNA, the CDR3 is TGTGCCAGCAGCCTTAGCGGAGGTAACACCGGGGAGCTGTTTTTT.

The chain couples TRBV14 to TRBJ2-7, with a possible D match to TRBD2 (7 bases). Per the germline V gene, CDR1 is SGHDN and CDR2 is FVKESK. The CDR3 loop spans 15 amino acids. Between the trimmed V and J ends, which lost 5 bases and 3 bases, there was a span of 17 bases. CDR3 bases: TGTGCCAGCAGCGCTGGGGGGGCGGCGAACTACGAGCAGTACTTC. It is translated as CASSAGGAANYEQYF.

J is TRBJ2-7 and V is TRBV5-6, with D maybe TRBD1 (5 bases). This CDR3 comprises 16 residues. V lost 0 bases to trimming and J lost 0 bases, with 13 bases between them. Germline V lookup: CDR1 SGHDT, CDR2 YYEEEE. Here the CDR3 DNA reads TGTGCCAGCAGCTTGGTATTCAGGGTTAGCTCCTACGAGCAGTACTTC. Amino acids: CASSLVFRVSSYEQYF.

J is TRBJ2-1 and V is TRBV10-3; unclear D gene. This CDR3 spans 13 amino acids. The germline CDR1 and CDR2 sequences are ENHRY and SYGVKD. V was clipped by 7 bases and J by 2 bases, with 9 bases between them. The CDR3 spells CAIMTDPYNEQFF. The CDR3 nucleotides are TGTGCCATCATGACGGACCCCTACAATGAGCAGTTCTTC.

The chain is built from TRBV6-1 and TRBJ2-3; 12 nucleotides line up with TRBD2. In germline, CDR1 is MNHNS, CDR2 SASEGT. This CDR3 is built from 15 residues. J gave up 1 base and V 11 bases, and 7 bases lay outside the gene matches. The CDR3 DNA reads TGTGCCGGAAGACTAGCGGGAGACGGCACAGATACGCAGTATTTT. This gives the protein CAGRLAGDGTDTQYF.

The CDR3: CASSEQGRTSTDTQYF. The DNA of the CDR3 is TGTGCCAGCAGTGAACAAGGGAGAACTAGCACAGATACGCAGTATTTT. This chain uses TRBV6-1 with TRBJ2-3; D is perhaps TRBD2 (5 bases). The CDR3 spans 16 residues. V lost 2 bases to trimming and J lost 0 bases, with 12 bases between them. CDR1 and CDR2 (germline): MNHNS, SASEGT.

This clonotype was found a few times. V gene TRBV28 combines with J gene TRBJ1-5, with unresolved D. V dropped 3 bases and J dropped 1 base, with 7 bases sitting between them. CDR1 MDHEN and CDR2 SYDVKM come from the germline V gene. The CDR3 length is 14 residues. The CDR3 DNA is TGTGCCAGCAGTTTCGGGGAGAGCAATCAGCCCCAGCATTTT. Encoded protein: CASSFGESNQPQHF.

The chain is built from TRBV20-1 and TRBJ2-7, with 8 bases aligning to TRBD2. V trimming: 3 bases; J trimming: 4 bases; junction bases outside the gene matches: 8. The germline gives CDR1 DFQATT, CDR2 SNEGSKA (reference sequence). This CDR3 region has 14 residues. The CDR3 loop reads CSARRSGRGYEQYF. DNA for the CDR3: TGCAGTGCTAGGAGAAGCGGGAGAGGTTACGAGCAGTACTTC.

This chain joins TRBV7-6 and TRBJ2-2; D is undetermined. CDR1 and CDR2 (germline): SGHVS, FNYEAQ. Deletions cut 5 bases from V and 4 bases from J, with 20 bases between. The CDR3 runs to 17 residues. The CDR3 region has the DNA TGTGCCAGCAGCCCATCCACTCCTACTTGGGGCACCGGGGAGCTGTTTTTT. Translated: CASSPSTPTWGTGELFF.

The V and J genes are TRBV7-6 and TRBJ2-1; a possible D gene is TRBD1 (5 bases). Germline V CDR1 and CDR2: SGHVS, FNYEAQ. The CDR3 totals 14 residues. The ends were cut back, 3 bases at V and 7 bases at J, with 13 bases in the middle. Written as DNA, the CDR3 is TGTGCCAGCAGCTTGGACATCACCTGGAATGAGCAGTTCTTC. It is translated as CASSLDITWNEQFF.

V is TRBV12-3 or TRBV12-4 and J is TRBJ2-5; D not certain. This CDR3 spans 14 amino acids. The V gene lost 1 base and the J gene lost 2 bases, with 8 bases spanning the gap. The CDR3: CASSLGTEQETQYF. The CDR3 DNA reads TGTGCCAGCAGTTTAGGGACGGAACAAGAGACCCAGTACTTC.

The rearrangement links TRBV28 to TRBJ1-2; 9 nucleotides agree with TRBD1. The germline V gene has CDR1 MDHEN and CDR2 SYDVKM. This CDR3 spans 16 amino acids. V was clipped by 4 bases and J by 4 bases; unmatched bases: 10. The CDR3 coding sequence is TGTGCCAGCAGTTCCCCCGGGACAGGGATTCTCTATGGCTACACCTTC. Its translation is CASSSPGTGILYGYTF.

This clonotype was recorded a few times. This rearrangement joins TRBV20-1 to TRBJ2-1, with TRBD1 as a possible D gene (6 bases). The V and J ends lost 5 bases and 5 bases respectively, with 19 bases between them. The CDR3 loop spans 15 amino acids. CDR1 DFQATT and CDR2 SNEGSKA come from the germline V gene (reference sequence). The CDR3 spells CSAFPTGQGNNEQFF. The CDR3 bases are TGCAGTGCTTTTCCTACAGGGCAAGGGAACAATGAGCAGTTCTTC.

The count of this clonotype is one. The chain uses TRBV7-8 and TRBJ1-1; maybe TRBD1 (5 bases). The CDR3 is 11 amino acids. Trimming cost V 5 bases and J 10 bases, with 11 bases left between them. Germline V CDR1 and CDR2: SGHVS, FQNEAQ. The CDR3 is CASSLGAGAFF. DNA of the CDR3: TGTGCCAGCAGCCTCGGGGCAGGAGCTTTCTTT.

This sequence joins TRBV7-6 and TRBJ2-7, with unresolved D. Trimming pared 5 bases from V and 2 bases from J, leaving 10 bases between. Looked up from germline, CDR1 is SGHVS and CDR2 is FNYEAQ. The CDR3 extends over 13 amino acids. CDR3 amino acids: CASSIDPAYEQYF. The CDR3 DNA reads TGTGCCAGCAGCATCGACCCCGCCTACGAGCAGTACTTC.

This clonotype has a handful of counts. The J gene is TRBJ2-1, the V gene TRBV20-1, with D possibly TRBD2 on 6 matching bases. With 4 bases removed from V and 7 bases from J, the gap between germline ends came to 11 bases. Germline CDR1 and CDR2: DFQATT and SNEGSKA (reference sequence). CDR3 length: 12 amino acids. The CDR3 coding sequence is TGCAGTGCTATCTTACGGGGGAATGAGCAGTTCTTC. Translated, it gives CSAILRGNEQFF.

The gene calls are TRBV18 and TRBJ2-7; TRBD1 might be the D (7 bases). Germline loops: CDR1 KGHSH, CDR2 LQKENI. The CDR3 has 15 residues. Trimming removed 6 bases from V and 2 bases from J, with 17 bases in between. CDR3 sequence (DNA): TGTGCCAGCTCCCCGGAGGGGGCTCCTCCCTACGAGCAGTACTTC. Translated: CASSPEGAPPYEQYF.